This T cell receptor beta chain was identified in a study of response to subunit inactivated influenza vaccine. Whole-study findings and limits: Authors suggested few new T cells are recruited by each seasonal influenza vaccination.

TCRdb re-derived calls from the RT-PCR reads in MiXCR, one entry per CDR3 protein. The sample shows roughly 500,000 distinct CDR3 sequences, about 25% of them seen only once. The CDR3 runs to 15 residues. V dropped 7 bases and J dropped 9 bases, with 22 bases sitting between them. As for this clonotype: Its target is not known.

The source was CD4+ T cells sorted from PBMCs, collected around 5 days after vaccination. The TCR comes from a man aged 45-65 years who received an inactivated influenza vaccine. The rearrangement uses TRBV12-3 or TRBV12-4 and TRBJ2-4; weak D call: TRBD2 (5 bases). DNA of the CDR3: TGTGCCAGCACAATCGACGTAGTTCCGGGGAGCATTCAGTACTTC. Its translation: CASTIDVVPGSIQYF.